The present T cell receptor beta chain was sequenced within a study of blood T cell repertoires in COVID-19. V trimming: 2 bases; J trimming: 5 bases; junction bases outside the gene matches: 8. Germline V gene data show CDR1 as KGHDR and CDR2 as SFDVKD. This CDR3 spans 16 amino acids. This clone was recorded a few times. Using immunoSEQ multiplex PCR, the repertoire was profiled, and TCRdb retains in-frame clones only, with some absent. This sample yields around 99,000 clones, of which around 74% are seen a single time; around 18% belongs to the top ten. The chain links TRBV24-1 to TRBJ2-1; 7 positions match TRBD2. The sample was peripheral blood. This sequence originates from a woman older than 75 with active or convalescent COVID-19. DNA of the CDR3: TGTGCCACCAGTGATTCATCACCCCTAGCGGACAATGAGCAGTTCTTC. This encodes CATSDSSPLADNEQFF.